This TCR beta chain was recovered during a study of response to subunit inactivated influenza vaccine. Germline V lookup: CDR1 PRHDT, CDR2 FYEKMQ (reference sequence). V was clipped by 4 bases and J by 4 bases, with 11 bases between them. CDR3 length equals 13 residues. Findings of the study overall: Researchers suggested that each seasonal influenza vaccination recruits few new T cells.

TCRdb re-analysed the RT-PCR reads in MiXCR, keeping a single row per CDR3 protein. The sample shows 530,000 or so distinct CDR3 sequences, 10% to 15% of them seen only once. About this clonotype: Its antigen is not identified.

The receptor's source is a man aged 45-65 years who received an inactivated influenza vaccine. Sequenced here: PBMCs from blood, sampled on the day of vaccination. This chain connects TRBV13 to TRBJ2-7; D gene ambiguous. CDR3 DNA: TGTGCCAGCAGCTCCAGGAGTCGATACGAGCAGTACTTC. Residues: CASSSRSRYEQYF.